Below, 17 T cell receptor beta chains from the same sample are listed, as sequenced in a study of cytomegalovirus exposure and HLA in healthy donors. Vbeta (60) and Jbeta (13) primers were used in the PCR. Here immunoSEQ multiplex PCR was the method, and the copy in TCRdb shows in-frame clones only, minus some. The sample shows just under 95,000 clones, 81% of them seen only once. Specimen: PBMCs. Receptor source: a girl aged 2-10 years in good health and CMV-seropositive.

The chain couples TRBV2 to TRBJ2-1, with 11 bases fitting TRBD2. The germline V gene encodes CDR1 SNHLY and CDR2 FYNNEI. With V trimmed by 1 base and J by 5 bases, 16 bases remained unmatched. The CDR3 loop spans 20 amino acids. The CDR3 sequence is CASSEGFPSGRYLRDNEQFF. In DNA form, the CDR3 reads TGTGCCAGCAGTGAAGGGTTCCCTAGCGGGAGGTACCTTAGGGACAATGAGCAGTTCTTC.

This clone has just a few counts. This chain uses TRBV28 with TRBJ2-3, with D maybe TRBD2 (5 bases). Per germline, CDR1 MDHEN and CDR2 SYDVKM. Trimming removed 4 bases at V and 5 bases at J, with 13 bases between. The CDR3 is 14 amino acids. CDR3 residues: CASSSLTKLDTQYF. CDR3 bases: TGTGCCAGCAGTTCCCTGACTAAGCTAGATACGCAGTATTTT.

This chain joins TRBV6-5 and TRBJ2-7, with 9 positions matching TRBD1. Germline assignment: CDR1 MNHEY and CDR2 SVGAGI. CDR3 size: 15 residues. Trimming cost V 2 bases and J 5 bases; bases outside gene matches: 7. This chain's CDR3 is CASSYGDREFDEQYF. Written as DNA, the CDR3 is TGTGCCAGCAGTTACGGGGACAGGGAGTTTGACGAGCAGTACTTC.

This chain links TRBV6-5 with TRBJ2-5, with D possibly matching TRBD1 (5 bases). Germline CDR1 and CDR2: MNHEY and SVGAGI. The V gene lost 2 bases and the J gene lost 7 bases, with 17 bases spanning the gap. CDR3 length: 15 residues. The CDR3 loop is CASSYLTRVGGTQYF. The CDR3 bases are TGTGCCAGCAGTTACCTTACCAGGGTCGGCGGGACCCAGTACTTC.

Here the CDR3 reads CASSFGASPDTQYF. CDR3 DNA: TGTGCCAGCAGCTTCGGAGCAAGTCCAGATACGCAGTATTTT. The chain recombines TRBV5-6 with TRBJ2-3, with unresolved D. Trimming left V 2 bases short and J 4 bases short, with 11 bases between. The germline CDR1 and CDR2 sequences are SGHDT and YYEEEE. CDR3 length equals 14 residues.

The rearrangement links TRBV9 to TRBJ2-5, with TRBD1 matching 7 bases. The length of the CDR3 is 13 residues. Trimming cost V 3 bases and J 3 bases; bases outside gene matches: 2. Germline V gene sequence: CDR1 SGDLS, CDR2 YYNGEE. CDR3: CASSAGTEETQYF. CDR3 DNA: TGTGCCAGCAGCGCCGGGACAGAAGAGACCCAGTACTTC.

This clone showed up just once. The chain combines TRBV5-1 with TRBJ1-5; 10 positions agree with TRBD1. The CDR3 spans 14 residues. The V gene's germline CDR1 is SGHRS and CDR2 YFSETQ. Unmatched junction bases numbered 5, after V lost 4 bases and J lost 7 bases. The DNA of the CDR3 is TGCGCCAGCAGCCTTGGGACAGGGGACCAGCCCCAGCATTTT. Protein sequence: CASSLGTGDQPQHF. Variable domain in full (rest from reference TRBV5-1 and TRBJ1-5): KAGVTQTPRYLIKTRGQQVTLSCSPISGHRSVSWYQQTPGQGLQFLFEYFSETQRNKGNFPGRFSGRQFSNSRSEMNVSTLELGDSALYLCASSLGTGDQPQHFGDGTRLSIL.

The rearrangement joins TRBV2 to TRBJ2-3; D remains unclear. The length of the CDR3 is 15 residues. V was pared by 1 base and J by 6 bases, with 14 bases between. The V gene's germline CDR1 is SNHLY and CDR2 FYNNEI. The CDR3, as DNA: TGTGCCAGCAGTGAAGAGCATCTCGAGGTGGATACGCAGTATTTT. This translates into CASSEEHLEVDTQYF. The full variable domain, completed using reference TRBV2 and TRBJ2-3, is EPEVTQTPSHQVTQMGQEVILRCVPISNHLYFYWYRQILGQKVEFLVSFYNNEISEKSEIFDDQFSVERPDGSNFTLKIRSTKLEDSAMYFCASSEEHLEVDTQYFGPGTRLTVL.

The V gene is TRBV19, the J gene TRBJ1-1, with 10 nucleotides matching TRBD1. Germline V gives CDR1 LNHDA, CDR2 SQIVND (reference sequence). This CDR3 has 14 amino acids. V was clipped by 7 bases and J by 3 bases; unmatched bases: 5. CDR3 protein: CASMGGQGYTEAFF. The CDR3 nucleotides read TGTGCCAGTATGGGGGGACAGGGGTACACTGAAGCTTTCTTT.

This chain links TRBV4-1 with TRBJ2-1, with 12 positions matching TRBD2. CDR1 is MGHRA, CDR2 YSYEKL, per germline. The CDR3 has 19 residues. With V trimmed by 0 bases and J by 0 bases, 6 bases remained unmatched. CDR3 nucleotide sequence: TGCGCCAGCAGCCAAGATGGACTAGCGGGACGGTCCTCCTACAATGAGCAGTTCTTC. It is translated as CASSQDGLAGRSSYNEQFF.

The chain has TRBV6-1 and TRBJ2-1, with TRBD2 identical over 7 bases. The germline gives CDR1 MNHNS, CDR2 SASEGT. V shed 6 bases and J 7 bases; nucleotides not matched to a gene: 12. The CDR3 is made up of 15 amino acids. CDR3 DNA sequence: TGTGCCAGCAGCCCAAGGCCTAGCGGAGGGAATGAGCAGTTCTTC. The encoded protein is CASSPRPSGGNEQFF.

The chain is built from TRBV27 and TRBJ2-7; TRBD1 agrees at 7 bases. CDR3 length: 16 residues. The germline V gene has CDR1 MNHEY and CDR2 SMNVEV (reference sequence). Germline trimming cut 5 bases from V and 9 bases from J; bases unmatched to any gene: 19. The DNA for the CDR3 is TGTGCCAGCAGTCCCCTGGACAGGTCGGGTCTTAGTAGGCAGTACTTC. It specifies CASSPLDRSGLSRQYF.

The CDR3 spells CASSVVPAGVTGELFF. Written as DNA, the CDR3 is TGTGCCAGCAGCGTAGTTCCCGCAGGGGTTACCGGGGAGCTGTTTTTT. This chain links TRBV9 with TRBJ2-2; the D gene is possibly TRBD1 (6 bases). V was shortened by 0 bases and J by 5 bases, with 14 bases between the two germline ends. CDR1 is SGDLS and CDR2 is YYNGEE in the germline V gene. The CDR3 covers 16 residues.

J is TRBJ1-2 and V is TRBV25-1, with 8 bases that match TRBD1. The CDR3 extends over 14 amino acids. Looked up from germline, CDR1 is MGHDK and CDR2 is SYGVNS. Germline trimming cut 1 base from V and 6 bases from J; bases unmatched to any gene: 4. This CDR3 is CASSESDRADGYTF. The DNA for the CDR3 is TGTGCCAGCAGTGAATCGGACAGGGCCGATGGCTACACCTTC.

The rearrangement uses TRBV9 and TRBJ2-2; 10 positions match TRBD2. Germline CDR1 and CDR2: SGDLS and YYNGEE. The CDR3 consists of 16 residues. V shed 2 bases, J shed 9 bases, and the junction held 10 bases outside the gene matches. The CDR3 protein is CASSVWASGSPRELFF. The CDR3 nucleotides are TGTGCCAGCAGCGTTTGGGCTAGCGGGAGTCCCCGGGAGCTGTTTTTT.

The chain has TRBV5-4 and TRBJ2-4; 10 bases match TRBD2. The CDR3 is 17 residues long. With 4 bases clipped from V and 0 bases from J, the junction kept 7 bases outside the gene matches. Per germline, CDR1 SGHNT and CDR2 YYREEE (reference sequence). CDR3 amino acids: CASSTGLADVAKNIQYF. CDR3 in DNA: TGTGCCAGCAGCACCGGACTAGCGGATGTAGCCAAAAACATTCAGTACTTC.

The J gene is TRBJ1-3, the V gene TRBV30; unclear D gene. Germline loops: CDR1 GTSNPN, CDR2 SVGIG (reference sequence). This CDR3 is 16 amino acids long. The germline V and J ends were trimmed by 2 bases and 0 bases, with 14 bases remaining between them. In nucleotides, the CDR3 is TGTGCCTGGAGTTATGAGGGATACGACTCTGGAAACACCATATATTTT. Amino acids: CAWSYEGYDSGNTIYF.